This T cell receptor (beta chain) was documented in a study of T cells in Graves' hyperthyroidism and ophthalmopathy. Study results and limitations: Ophthalmopathy onset followed model prediction by a median around 6.6 months.

This clonotype appeared many times. Its specificity is unknown. RNA transcripts yielded amplified TCR beta CDR3 regions. A first-round RT-PCR of the TCR CDR3 used the HTBI primer set. A single record per CDR3 protein comes from TCRdb applying MiXCR to the multiplex PCR reads. The sample contains 550,000 to 650,000 distinct CDR3 sequences, 14% of which appear only once. Trimming left V 1 base short and J 8 bases short, with 6 bases between. The CDR3 totals 13 residues. Germline lookup yields CDR1 MDHEN and CDR2 SYDVKM. The receptor was isolated from a woman aged 40 to 50 with Graves' hyperthyroidism. Sequencing was done on a sample of blood. The chain links TRBV28 to TRBJ1-6; D ambiguous. In DNA form, the CDR3 reads TGTGCCAGCAGTTTATATCTGGATTCACCCCTCCACTTT. Translated, it gives CASSLYLDSPLHF.